A single sample gave rise to the 28 T cell receptor beta chains below, sequenced in a study of tumor and adjacent non-tumor tissue in lung cancer. Three rounds of nested PCR, following a modified ARM-PCR protocol, produced the TCRbeta library. TCRdb called the multiplex PCR reads again in MiXCR, with one record for every CDR3 protein. This table has over 60,000 distinct CDR3 sequences, around three quarters appearing once. The template was RNA from unsorted bulk tissue. Sequences were obtained from lung tumor tissue. These receptors were taken from a man aged 55-75 years with non-small cell lung cancer.

Remarks on this clonotype: The junction and the germline gene differ at one end; a read error may be behind it. This sequence joins TRBV11-2 and TRBJ2-5; no reliable D call. CDR3 length: 18 residues. Germline assignment: CDR1 SGHAT and CDR2 FQNNGV. As DNA, the CDR3 is TGTGTCAGCAGCTTAGTCTCCCGGATAGGGTGGCGGCAAGAGACCCAGTACTTC. Its protein product is CVSSLVSRIGWRQETQYF.

To note about this clonotype: At one of its ends the junction is not consistent with the germline gene, which may arise from a read error. The chain uses TRBV29-1 and TRBJ2-1; D might be TRBD2 (6 bases). Per the germline V gene, CDR1 is SQVTM and CDR2 is ANQGSEA. This CDR3 has 13 amino acids. The CDR3 spells CNVAEGLSDEQFF. The CDR3 DNA is TGCAACGTTGCGGAGGGCCTCAGCGATGAGCAGTTCTTC.

Concerning this clonotype: A junction boundary mismatches the germline segment, possibly from a read error. The chain is built from TRBV6-5 and TRBJ2-7, with a tentative D call TRBD2 (5 bases). Germline V gives CDR1 MNHEY, CDR2 SVGAGI. This CDR3 has 15 residues. The CDR3 is CTSSYSRWETVEQYF. Written as DNA, the CDR3 is TGTACCAGCAGTTACTCGAGATGGGAGACGGTCGAGCAGTACTTC.

This chain links TRBV12-3 or TRBV12-4 with TRBJ1-1, with TRBD1 as a possible D gene (6 bases). The CDR3 covers 16 residues. V was trimmed by 8 bases and J by 8 bases, leaving 27 bases between them. The CDR3 DNA sequence: TGTGCCAGCTGTCTAAGAACCGACAAACAGGGCAACGAAGCTTTCTTT. As protein: CASCLRTDKQGNEAFF.

Remarks on this clonotype: One junction end disagrees with the germline gene, perhaps due to a read error. The chain recombines TRBV5-1 with TRBJ1-2; D is unresolved. The germline V gene has CDR1 SGHRS and CDR2 YFSETQ. The CDR3 runs 13 residues. The CDR3 is CVSSSHRIYGYTF. CDR3 nucleotide sequence: TGCGTCAGCAGCTCACATAGGATCTATGGCTACACCTTC.

Notes on this clonotype: The conserved final phenylalanine or tryptophan is absent from the CDR3, which likely points to a read error. The rearrangement uses TRBV12-3 or TRBV12-4 and TRBJ1-6; D is undetermined. The CDR3 consists of 14 residues. CDR3 sequence (DNA): TGTGCGAGCAGTGCGGGATCCTATAATTCACCCCTCCACTAT. It specifies CASSAGSYNSPLHY.

Worth noting for this clonotype: Compared with germline, one end of the junction differs, possibly owing to a read error. The chain combines TRBV29-1 with TRBJ1-1, with a tentative D call TRBD1 (6 bases). The germline CDR1 and CDR2 sequences are SQVTM and ANQGSEA. This CDR3 is 13 amino acids long. CDR3 sequence reads: CIASAGRDTEGFF. DNA of the CDR3: TGCATCGCCTCGGCAGGGAGGGACACTGAAGGTTTCTTT.

V gene TRBV2 combines with J gene TRBJ2-7; 9 positions match TRBD2. With V trimmed by 4 bases and J by 5 bases, 6 bases remained unmatched. CDR1 and CDR2 (germline): SNHLY, FYNNEI. The length of the CDR3 is 14 residues. The CDR3 DNA is TGTGCCAGCAGTGGCGGGAGGGCCGTCGACGAGCAGTACTTC. Its protein product is CASSGGRAVDEQYF.

As for this clonotype: The germline gene is not matched at one end of the junction; a read error may be the cause. The CDR3 sequence: CSARRRGLMNTEAYF. In DNA form, the CDR3 reads TGCAGTGCTAGAAGGAGAGGGCTGATGAACACTGAAGCTTACTTT. The chain has TRBV20-1 and TRBJ1-1; D call uncertain. CDR1 and CDR2 (germline): DFQATT, SNEGSKA (reference sequence). There are 15 residues in the CDR3.

A remark on this clonotype: Compared with germline, one end of the junction differs, possibly owing to a read error. The rearrangement uses TRBV6-5 and TRBJ2-3; the D gene could be TRBD1 or TRBD2 (6 bases each). This CDR3 contains 15 residues. Germline V gene data show CDR1 as MNHEY and CDR2 as SVGAGI. The CDR3 sequence is CAISYLGGGTDTQYF. DNA of the CDR3: TGTGCCATCAGTTACTTGGGGGGCGGTACAGATACGCAGTATTTT.

Regarding this clonotype: One end of the junction fails to match germline, which may point to a read error. The chain links TRBV20-1 to TRBJ2-5; D gene ambiguous. The V gene's germline CDR1 is DFQATT and CDR2 SNEGSKA (reference sequence). The CDR3 loop spans 15 amino acids. CDR3 region: CSARLVASVQETQYF. Written as DNA, the CDR3 is TGCAGTGCTAGACTAGTAGCATCAGTCCAAGAGACTCAGTACTTC.

This clonotype was detected once. The V and J genes are TRBV7-9 and TRBJ2-5; D is undetermined. This CDR3 comprises 13 residues. V was trimmed by 9 bases and J by 7 bases, leaving 18 bases between them. The germline CDR1 and CDR2 sequences are SEHNR and FQNEAQ (reference sequence). The CDR3 here is CARGPSLFGTQYF. The CDR3 DNA is TGTGCCAGGGGCCCCTCTTTATTTGGGACCCAGTACTTC.

This clonotype was observed a handful of times. A much more abundant neighbour one base away suggests this may be a read error. V gene TRBV6-1 combines with J gene TRBJ1-2; 11 bases fit TRBD1. CDR1 is MNHNS and CDR2 is SASEGT in the germline V gene. There are 15 residues in the CDR3. The DNA for the CDR3 is TGTGCCAGCAGTGAAGGGGGACAGGGGGTCTATGACTACACCTTC. Its protein product is CASSEGGQGVYDYTF.

Details on this clonotype: A much bigger clone sits one base away, suggesting this may be a read error. This chain connects TRBV5-4 to TRBJ2-3, with D unresolved. The CDR3 contains 14 residues. The V gene's germline CDR1 is SGHNT and CDR2 YYREEE (reference sequence). This CDR3 reads CASSFRGSSDTHYF. The CDR3 DNA reads TGTGCCAGCAGCTTCCGCGGATCCTCGGATACGCATTATTTT. Full variable domain (missing parts from reference TRBV5-4 and TRBJ2-3): ETGVTQSPTHLIKTRGQQVTLRCSSQSGHNTVSWYQQALGQGPQFIFQYYREEENGRGNFPPRFSGLQFPNYSSELNVNALELDDSALYLCASSFRGSSDTHYFGPGTRLTVL.

Concerning this clonotype: The junction departs from the called germline gene at one end, perhaps through a read error. This sequence joins TRBV5-1 and TRBJ2-7; TRBD2 agrees at 10 bases. Germline CDR1 reads SGHRS; CDR2 reads YFSETQ. The CDR3 runs to 16 residues. Here the CDR3 DNA reads TGCGCCAGCACCTCTAGCGGGAGTTCCGGGTCCTACGGGCAGTACTTC. This translates into CASTSSGSSGSYGQYF.

Worth noting for this clonotype: Relative to the germline gene, one junction end is altered; a read error may explain this. The CDR3 region has the DNA TGCAGCGTGGATAGCGGGAGCTCCTATAATGAGCACTTCTTC. It encodes CSVDSGSSYNEHFF. This sequence joins TRBV29-1 and TRBJ2-1; the match to TRBD2 covers 9 bases. There are 14 residues in the CDR3. Germline lookup yields CDR1 SQVTM and CDR2 ANQGSEA.

This clonotype was picked up a small number of times. Compared with germline, one end of the junction differs, possibly owing to a read error. This chain links TRBV6-5 with TRBJ2-1; TRBD2 matches 12 bases. The CDR3 totals 16 residues. CDR1 is MNHEY and CDR2 is SVGAGI in the germline V gene. DNA for the CDR3: TGTGCCAGCAGATACCCTTCTAGCGGGAGGGCCGATGAGCAGCTCTTC. Translated, it gives CASRYPSSGRADEQLF.

Of note for this clonotype: Likely a read error: the CDR3 ends without its conserved phenylalanine or tryptophan. V and J are TRBV20-1 and TRBJ2-3; D is undetermined. The V gene's germline CDR1 is DFQATT and CDR2 SNEGSKA (reference sequence). CDR3 size: 15 residues. Deletions cut 2 bases from V and 6 bases from J, with 18 bases between. This chain's CDR3 is CSARTFGRTTDTQYL. CDR3 coding DNA: TGCAGTGCTAGAACTTTCGGCCGGACCACTGATACGCAGTATTTA.

The genes are TRBV20-1 and TRBJ2-7, with 12 bases fitting TRBD2. Losses at the gene ends were 5 bases for V and 7 bases for J; bases not matched to a gene: 6. Germline CDR1 is DFQATT and CDR2 is SNEGSKA (reference sequence). The CDR3 has 13 residues. The CDR3 sequence is CSADGLAGSEQYF. CDR3 sequence (DNA): TGCAGTGCTGACGGACTAGCGGGAAGTGAGCAGTACTTC.

Remarks on this clonotype: This may be a read error, as it is one base from a much larger clone. V and J are TRBV10-3 and TRBJ1-4; D not certain. The CDR3 covers 13 residues. Deletions cut 8 bases from V and 4 bases from J, with 11 bases between. Per the germline V gene, CDR1 is ENHRY and CDR2 is SYGVKD. The CDR3 nucleotides are TGTGCCATCGGTCAGGCAATTAATGAAAAACTGTTTTTT. Translated, it gives CAIGQAINEKLFF.

Comment on this clonotype: A read error may produce the germline difference seen at one junction end. This chain links TRBV6-6 with TRBJ2-2; 10 bases map to TRBD1. CDR3 size: 13 residues. Per the germline V gene, CDR1 is MNHNY and CDR2 is SVGAGI (reference sequence). The CDR3 here is CESRGQGLGEMFF. For the CDR3, the DNA is TGTGAAAGCAGGGGACAGGGGTTAGGGGAGATGTTTTTT.

Details on this clonotype: Compared with germline, one end of the junction differs, possibly owing to a read error. CDR3: CTSRKVTGELFF. The CDR3 DNA is TGTACCAGCAGAAAGGTCACAGGGGAGCTGTTTTTT. V is TRBV7-9 and J is TRBJ2-2; D uncertain. Germline loops: CDR1 SEHNR, CDR2 FQNEAQ (reference sequence). The CDR3 has 12 amino acids.

The table lists this clonotype with many counts. This rearrangement joins TRBV6-1 to TRBJ2-7, with D possibly TRBD2 on 5 matching bases. The germline V gene encodes CDR1 MNHNS and CDR2 SASEGT. The CDR3 spans 15 residues. Trimming cost V 7 bases and J 1 base, with 17 bases left between them. The CDR3 DNA sequence: TGTGCCAGCACTCGGGATAGGGTGATGTCCTACGAGCAGTACTTC. It is translated as CASTRDRVMSYEQYF.

This clonotype turned up a few times. This likely comes from a read error, as the CDR3 has no conserved phenylalanine or tryptophan at its end. Here the CDR3 reads CSAEGAGTLSWYSNQPQHY. The CDR3 DNA follows: TGCAGTGCTGAGGGCGCCGGGACACTGAGTTGGTATAGCAATCAGCCCCAGCATTAT. This chain connects TRBV20-1 to TRBJ1-5; a possible D gene is TRBD1 (6 bases). Germline-derived CDR1 and CDR2 are DFQATT and SNEGSKA (reference sequence). V lost 5 bases and J 0 bases, leaving 26 bases between the germline ends. The CDR3 is made up of 19 amino acids.

Points on this clonotype: Without the conserved terminal phenylalanine or tryptophan, this CDR3 likely stems from a read error. The chain is built from TRBV5-6 and TRBJ2-5; 9 bases match TRBD2. Germline V gives CDR1 SGHDT, CDR2 YYEEEE. With V trimmed by 2 bases and J by 2 bases, 7 bases remained unmatched. The CDR3 covers 16 residues. CDR3 sequence (DNA): TGTGCCAGCAGCTTCATAGCGGGAGACCGACAAGAGACCCAGTACCTC. This sequence encodes CASSFIAGDRQETQYL.

A note on this clonotype: This may arise from a read error, as a much more abundant clone is one base away. This sequence joins TRBV20-1 and TRBJ1-2; D might be TRBD1 (5 bases). The CDR3 covers 12 residues. The V gene's germline CDR1 is DFQATT and CDR2 SNEGSKA (reference sequence). CDR3 nucleotides: TGCAGTGCTAGGTGGGGGAACTATGACTACACCTTC. Amino acid sequence: CSARWGNYDYTF.

Regarding this clonotype: A read error may explain this, as a much larger clone is one base away. CDR3 coding DNA: TGTGCCAACAGCCAAGATTTTACCGAGCAGTACTTC. This codes for CANSQDFTEQYF. The gene calls are TRBV14 and TRBJ2-7, with D hard to call. Germline CDR1 and CDR2: SGHDN and FVKESK. This CDR3 spans 12 amino acids.

This clonotype was seen a few times. Given a much more abundant clone one base away, this may be a read error. This chain uses TRBV20-1 with TRBJ1-5; no reliable D call. The CDR3 length is 15 residues. The ends were cut back, 3 bases at V and 8 bases at J, with 20 bases in the middle. Germline V lookup: CDR1 DFQATT, CDR2 SNEGSKA (reference sequence). The chain's CDR3 is CSASLFSDGNKPQHF. For the CDR3, the DNA is TGCAGTGCTAGCCTTTTTTCGGACGGTAATAAGCCCCAGCATTTT.